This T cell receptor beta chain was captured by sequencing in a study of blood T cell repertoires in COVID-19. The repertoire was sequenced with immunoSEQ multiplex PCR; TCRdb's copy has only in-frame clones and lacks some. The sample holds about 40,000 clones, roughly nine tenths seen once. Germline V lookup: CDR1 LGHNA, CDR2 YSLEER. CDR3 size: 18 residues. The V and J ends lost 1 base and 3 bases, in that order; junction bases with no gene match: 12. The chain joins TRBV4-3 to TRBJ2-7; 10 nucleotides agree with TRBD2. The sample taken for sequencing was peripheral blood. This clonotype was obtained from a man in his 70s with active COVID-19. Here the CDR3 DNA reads TGCGCCAGCAGCCAAGCAATGGGCCGGACTAGCGGTGACTACGAGCAGTACTTC. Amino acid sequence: CASSQAMGRTSGDYEQYF.